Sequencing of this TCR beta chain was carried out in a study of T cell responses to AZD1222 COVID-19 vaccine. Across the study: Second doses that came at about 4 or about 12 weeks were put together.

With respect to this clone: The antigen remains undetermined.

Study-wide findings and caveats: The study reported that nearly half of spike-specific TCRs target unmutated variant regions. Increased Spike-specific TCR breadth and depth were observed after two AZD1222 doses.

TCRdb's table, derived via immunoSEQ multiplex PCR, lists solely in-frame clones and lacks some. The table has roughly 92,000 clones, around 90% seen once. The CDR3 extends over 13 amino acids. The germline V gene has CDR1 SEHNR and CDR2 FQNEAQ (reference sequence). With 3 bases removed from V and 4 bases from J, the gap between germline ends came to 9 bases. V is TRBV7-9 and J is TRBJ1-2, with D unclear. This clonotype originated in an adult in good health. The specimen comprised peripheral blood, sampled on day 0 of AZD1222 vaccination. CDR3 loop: CASSLAGFYGYTF. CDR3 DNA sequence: TGTGCCAGCAGCTTGGCGGGGTTCTATGGCTACACCTTC.